Listed below are T cell receptor beta chains from one sample, sequenced in a study of OX40 agonist ivuxolimab in advanced cancers. Profiled with immunoSEQ multiplex PCR; TCRdb holds only in-frame clones, not every one. The sample lists about 46,000 clones, 70% to 80% seen once, with roughly 3.9% in the top ten. The specimen was CD4+ or CD8+ T cells sorted from blood, collected in a trial of the OX40 agonist ivuxolimab. These receptors were obtained from an adult with an advanced solid tumor such as melanoma, head and neck, liver or kidney cancer. Both conserved end residues are part of each CDR3. D genes are given only for firm matches. Rows may omit the clone size; those that give it use once, few, many or a size class.

TRBJ1-1	NA	TRBV18	NA	TGTGCCAGCTCACCTCGCATCAGGATGAACACTGAAGCTTTCTTT	CASSPRIRMNTEAFF
TRBJ2-1	NA	TRBV2	NA	TGTGCCAGTATTTCCTACAATGAGCAGTTCTTC	CASISYNEQFF
TRBJ2-3	NA	TRBV5-8	NA	TGTGCCAGCAGCTTGGGTCCGGCGGACACAGATACGCAGTATTTT	CASSLGPADTDTQYF
TRBJ2-2	NA	TRBV7-2	NA	TGTGCCAGCAGCTTAGTAGACGGGGAGCTGTTTTTT	CASSLVDGELFF
TRBJ2-7	NA	TRBV7-2	NA	TGTGCCAGCAGCTTCGGAGGGGCTTCCTACGAGCAGTACTTC	CASSFGGASYEQYF
TRBJ2-2	NA	TRBV7-8	TRBD2	TGTGCCAGCAGCTTAGGGTTAGCGGGGTATGGCGGGGAGCTGTTTTTT	CASSLGLAGYGGELFF
TRBJ2-3	few	TRBV9	NA	TGTGCCAGCAGCGTAGTTGGGGATGGGACAGATACGCAGTATTTT	CASSVVGDGTDTQYF
TRBJ1-1	once	TRBV11-3	NA	TGTGCCAGCAGCTCAAGGGGGGGCGGCACTGAAGCTTTCTTT	CASSSRGGGTEAFF
TRBJ2-2	few	TRBV21-1	NA	TGTGCCAGCAGCAAACATGCCGCGAGCGGGGGGGACACAACCGGGGAGCTGTTTTTT	CASSKHAASGGDTTGELFF
TRBJ2-4	few	TRBV18	NA	TGTGCCAGCTCATCAACCGGGACGGAGGTTCATATAGCCAAAAACATTCAGTACTTC	CASSSTGTEVHIAKNIQYF
TRBJ2-1	NA	TRBV29-1	TRBD2	TGCAGCGTTGAAGGGCGGGGGGCCTTCAGGCAGTTCTTC	CSVEGRGAFRQFF
TRBJ1-5	NA	TRBV27	NA	TGTGCCAGCAGTGGGGGGCGGAATCAGCCCCAGCATTTT	CASSGGRNQPQHF